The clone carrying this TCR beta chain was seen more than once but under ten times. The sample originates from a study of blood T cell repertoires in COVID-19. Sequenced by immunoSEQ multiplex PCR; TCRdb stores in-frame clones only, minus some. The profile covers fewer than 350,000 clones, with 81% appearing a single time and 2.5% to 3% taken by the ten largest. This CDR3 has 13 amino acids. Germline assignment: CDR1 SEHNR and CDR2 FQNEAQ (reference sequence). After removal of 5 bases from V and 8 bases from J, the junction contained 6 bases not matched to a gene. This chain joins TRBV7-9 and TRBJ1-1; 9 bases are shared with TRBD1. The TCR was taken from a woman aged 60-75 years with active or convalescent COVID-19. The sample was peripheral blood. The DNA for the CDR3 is TGTGCCAGCAGCATAGAGGACAGGGGCGAAGCTTTCTTT. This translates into CASSIEDRGEAFF.